This T cell receptor beta chain originates from a study of human T cells and chemical hapten exposure. This CDR3 has 14 residues. The V and J ends lost 2 bases and 2 bases respectively, with 9 bases between them. CDR1 SEHNR and CDR2 FQNEAQ come from the germline V gene (reference sequence). Time point reported: patch test 1, 2 weeks after DPC sensitization. Treatment denoted: therapeutic diphenylcyclopropenone sensitization with weekly scalp DPC. People who gave samples had alopecia, were 18 to 70 years old, and were suitable for DPC. TCRdb reprocessed the RACE reads with MiXCR, giving one entry per CDR3 protein. The table records approximately 100,000 distinct CDR3 sequences, approximately 11% of them present only once.

V gene TRBV7-9 combines with J gene TRBJ1-2; D is perhaps TRBD1 (5 bases). This sample comprised whole blood, obtained in connection with sensitization to the hapten diphenylcyclopropenone (DPC). The sequence was collected from a woman aged 40 to 49 with alopecia areata. Some clones in this sample may be carry-over from other donors' samples. CDR3 in amino acids: CASSLFPGNYGYTF. The CDR3 nucleotides are TGTGCCAGCAGCTTATTCCCAGGGAACTATGGCTACACCTTC.